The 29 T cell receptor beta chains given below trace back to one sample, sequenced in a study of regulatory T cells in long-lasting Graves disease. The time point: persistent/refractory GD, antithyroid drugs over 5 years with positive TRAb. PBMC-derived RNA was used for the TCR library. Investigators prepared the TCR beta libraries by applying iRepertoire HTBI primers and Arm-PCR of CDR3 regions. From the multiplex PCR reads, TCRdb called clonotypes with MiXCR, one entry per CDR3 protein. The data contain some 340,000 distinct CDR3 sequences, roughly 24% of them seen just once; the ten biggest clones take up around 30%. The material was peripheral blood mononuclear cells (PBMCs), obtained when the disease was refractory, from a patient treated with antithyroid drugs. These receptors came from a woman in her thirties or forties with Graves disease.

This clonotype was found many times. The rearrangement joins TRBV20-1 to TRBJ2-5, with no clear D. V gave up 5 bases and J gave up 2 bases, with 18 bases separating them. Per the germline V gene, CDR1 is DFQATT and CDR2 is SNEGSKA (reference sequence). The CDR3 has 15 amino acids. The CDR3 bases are TGCAGTGCTGGCAAGAGGTTGGCTTATCAAGAGACCCAGTACTTC. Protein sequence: CSAGKRLAYQETQYF.

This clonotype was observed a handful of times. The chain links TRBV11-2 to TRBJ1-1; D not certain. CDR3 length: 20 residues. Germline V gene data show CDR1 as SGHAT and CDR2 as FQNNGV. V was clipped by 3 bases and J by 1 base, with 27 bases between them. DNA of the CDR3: TGTGCCAGCAGCTTTACAAAGATACTGTCCGGGGTCCTTTCGAACACTGAAGCTTTCTTT. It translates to CASSFTKILSGVLSNTEAFF. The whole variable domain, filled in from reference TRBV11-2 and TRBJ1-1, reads EAGVAQSPRYKIIEKRQSVAFWCNPISGHATLYWYQQILGQGPKLLIQFQNNGVVDDSQLPKDRFSAERLKGVDSTLKIQPAKLEDSAVYLCASSFTKILSGVLSNTEAFFGQGTRLTVV.

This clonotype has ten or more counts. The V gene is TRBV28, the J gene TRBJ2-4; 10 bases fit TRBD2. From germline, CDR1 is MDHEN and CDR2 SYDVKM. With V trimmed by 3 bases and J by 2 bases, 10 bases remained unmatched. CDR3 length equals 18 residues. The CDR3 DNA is TGTGCCAGCAGTTTTTCCCGGGGAGCGGGAGGGACCAAAAACATTCAGTACTTC. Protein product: CASSFSRGAGGTKNIQYF.

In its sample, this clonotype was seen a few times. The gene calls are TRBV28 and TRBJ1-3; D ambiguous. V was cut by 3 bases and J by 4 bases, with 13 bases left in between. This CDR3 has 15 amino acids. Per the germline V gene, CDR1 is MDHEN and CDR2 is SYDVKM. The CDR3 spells CASSLWSRFGNTIYF. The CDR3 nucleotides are TGTGCCAGCAGTTTGTGGTCTAGATTCGGAAACACCATATATTTT.

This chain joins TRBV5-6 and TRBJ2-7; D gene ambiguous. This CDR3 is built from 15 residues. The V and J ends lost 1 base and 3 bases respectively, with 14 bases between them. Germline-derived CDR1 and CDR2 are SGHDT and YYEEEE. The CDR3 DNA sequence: TGTGCCAGCAGCTTGCTTGTCCAGGATATCTACGAGCAGTACTTC. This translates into CASSLLVQDIYEQYF. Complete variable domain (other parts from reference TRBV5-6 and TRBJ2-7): DAGVTQSPTHLIKTRGQQVTLRCSPKSGHDTVSWYQQALGQGPQFIFQYYEEEERQRGNFPDRFSGHQFPNYSSELNVNALLLGDSALYLCASSLLVQDIYEQYFGPGTRLTVT.

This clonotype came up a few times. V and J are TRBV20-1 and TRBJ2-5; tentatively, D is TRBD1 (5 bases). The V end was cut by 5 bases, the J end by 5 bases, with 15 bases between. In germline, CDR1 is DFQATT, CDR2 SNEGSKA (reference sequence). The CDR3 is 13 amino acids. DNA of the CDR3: TGCAGTGCTCAAATATCAGGGCCGGAGACCCAGTACTTC. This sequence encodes CSAQISGPETQYF.

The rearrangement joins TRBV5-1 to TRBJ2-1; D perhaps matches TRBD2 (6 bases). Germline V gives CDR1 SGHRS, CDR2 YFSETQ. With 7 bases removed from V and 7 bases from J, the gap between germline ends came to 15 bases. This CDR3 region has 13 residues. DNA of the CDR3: TGCGCCAGCGCCTTAGCGGACCTGAATGAGCAGTTCTTC. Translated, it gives CASALADLNEQFF.

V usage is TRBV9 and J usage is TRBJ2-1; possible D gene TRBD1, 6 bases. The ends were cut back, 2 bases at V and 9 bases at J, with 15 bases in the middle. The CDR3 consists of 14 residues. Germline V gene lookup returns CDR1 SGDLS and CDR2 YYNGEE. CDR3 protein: CASSVTGRYSEQFF. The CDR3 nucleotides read TGTGCCAGCAGCGTCACAGGGCGATATAGTGAGCAGTTCTTC. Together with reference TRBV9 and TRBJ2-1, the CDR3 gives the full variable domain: DSGVTQTPKHLITATGQRVTLRCSPRSGDLSVYWYQQSLDQGLQFLIQYYNGEERAKGNILERFSAQQFPDLHSELNLSSLELGDSALYFCASSVTGRYSEQFFGPGTRLTVL.

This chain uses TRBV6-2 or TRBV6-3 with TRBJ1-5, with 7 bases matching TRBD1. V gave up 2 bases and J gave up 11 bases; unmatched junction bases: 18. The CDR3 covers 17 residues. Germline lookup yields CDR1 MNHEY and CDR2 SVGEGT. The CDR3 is CASSYTIPTGSSGAQHF. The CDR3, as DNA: TGTGCCAGCAGTTACACCATTCCGACAGGGTCATCCGGGGCCCAGCATTTT.

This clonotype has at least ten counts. DNA of the CDR3: TGTGCCAGCAGTTTAGGGCCTACCTACGAGCAGTACTTC. Translation gives CASSLGPTYEQYF. The V and J genes are TRBV27 and TRBJ2-7, with no clear D. V was pared by 2 bases and J by 2 bases, with 7 bases between. Germline lookup yields CDR1 MNHEY and CDR2 SMNVEV (reference sequence). The CDR3 contains 13 residues.

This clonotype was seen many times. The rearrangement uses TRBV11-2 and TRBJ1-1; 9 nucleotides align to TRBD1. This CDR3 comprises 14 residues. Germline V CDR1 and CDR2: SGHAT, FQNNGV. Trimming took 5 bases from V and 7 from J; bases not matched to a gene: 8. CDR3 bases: TGTGCCAGCAGCCTCTATCCGGGACAGGGTGAAGCTTTCTTT. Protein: CASSLYPGQGEAFF.

In DNA form, the CDR3 reads TGTGCCAGTATTAGCGGGGCCTCTGGGGCCAACGTCCTGACTTTC. Translated: CASISGASGANVLTF. V and J are TRBV19 and TRBJ2-6; 8 bases are shared with TRBD2. The CDR3 totals 15 residues. Per germline, CDR1 LNHDA and CDR2 SQIVND (reference sequence). V was pared by 7 bases and J by 0 bases, with 2 bases of the junction left unmatched.

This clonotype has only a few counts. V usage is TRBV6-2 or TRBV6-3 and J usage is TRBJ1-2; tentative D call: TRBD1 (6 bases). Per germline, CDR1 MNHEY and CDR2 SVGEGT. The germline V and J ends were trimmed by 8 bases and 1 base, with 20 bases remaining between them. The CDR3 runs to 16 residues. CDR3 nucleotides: TGTGCCAGCTCACTCGGGGGGCCCCAACTTAACTATGGCTACACCTTC. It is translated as CASSLGGPQLNYGYTF.

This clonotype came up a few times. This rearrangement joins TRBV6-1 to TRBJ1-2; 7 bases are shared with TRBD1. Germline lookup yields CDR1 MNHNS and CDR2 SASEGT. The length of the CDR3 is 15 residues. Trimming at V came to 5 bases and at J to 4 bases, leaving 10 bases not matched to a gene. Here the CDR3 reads CASSRLDREGYGYTF. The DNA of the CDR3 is TGTGCCAGCAGTCGCCTCGACAGGGAGGGCTATGGCTACACCTTC.

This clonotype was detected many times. The DNA of the CDR3 is TGTGCCAGCAGCTTACATCCGGTGGGGACCGGGGAGCTGTTTTTT. It yields the protein CASSLHPVGTGELFF. The V and J genes are TRBV7-3 and TRBJ2-2; D not resolved. V lost 2 bases and J lost 5, with 12 bases in between. Germline CDR1 reads SGHTA; CDR2 reads FQGTGA. This CDR3 contains 15 residues.

DNA for the CDR3: TGCAGTGCTAGAGATGAATCCGTCAGGGGCTCAACCGGGGAGCTGTTTTTT. Its translation: CSARDESVRGSTGELFF. The chain recombines TRBV20-1 with TRBJ2-2; D might be TRBD1 (6 bases). Germline CDR1 and CDR2: DFQATT and SNEGSKA (reference sequence). This CDR3 has 17 residues. Trimming removed 0 bases at V and 5 bases at J, with 19 bases between.

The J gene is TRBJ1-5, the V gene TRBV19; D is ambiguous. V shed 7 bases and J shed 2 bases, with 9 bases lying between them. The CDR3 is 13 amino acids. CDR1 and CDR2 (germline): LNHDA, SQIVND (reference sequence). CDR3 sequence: CASTFPGNQPQHF. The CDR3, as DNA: TGTGCCAGTACCTTTCCTGGCAATCAGCCCCAGCATTTT.

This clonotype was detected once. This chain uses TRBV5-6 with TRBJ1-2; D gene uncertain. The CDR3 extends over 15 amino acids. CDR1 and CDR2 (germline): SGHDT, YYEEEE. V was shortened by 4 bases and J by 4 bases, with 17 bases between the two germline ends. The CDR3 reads CASSPREGPPYGYTF. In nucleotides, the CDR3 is TGTGCCAGCAGCCCGAGGGAAGGGCCACCCTATGGCTACACCTTC.

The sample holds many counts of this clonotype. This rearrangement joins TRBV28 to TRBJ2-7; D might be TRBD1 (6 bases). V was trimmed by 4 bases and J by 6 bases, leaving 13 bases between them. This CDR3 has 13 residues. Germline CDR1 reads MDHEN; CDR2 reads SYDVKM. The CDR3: CASSWGLLGEQYF. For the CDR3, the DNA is TGTGCCAGCAGTTGGGGGCTATTAGGCGAGCAGTACTTC. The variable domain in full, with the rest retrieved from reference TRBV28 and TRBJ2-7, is DVKVTQSSRYLVKRTGEKVFLECVQDMDHENMFWYRQDPGLGLRLIYFSYDVKMKEKGDIPEGYSVSREKKERFSLILESASTNQTSMYLCASSWGLLGEQYFGPGTRLTVT.

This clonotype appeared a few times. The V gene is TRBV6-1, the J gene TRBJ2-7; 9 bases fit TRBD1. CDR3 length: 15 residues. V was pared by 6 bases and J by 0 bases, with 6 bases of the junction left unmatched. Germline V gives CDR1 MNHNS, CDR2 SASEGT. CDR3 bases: TGTGCCAGCAGGAACGGACAGGGGTTCTCCTACGAGCAGTACTTC. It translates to CASRNGQGFSYEQYF.

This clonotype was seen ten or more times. The CDR3 is CATAESERDAGELFF. CDR3 DNA sequence: TGTGCCACCGCCGAGAGTGAGCGGGACGCCGGGGAGCTGTTTTTT. The chain employs TRBV24-1 and TRBJ2-2, with 7 bases lining up with TRBD2. Germline V gene sequence: CDR1 KGHDR, CDR2 SFDVKD. The CDR3 is made up of 15 amino acids. The J segment lost 6 bases and the V segment lost 9 bases, leaving 12 bases of the junction unmatched.

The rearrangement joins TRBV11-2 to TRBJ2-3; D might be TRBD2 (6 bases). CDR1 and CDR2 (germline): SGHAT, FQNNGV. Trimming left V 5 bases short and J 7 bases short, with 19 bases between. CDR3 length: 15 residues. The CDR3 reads CASSVRDSRGHTQYF. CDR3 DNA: TGTGCCAGCAGCGTCCGGGACTCCCGCGGGCATACGCAGTATTTT.

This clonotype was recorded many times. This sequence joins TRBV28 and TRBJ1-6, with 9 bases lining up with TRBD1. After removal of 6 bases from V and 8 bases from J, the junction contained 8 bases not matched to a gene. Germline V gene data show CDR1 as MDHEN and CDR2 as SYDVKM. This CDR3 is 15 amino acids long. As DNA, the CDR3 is TGTGCCAGCAGGGAGGGGACAGGGTTCTATTCACCCCTCCACTTT. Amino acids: CASREGTGFYSPLHF.

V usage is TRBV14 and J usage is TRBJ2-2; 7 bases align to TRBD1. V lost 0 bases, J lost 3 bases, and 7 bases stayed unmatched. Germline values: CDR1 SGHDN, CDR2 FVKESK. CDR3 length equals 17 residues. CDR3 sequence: CASSQDNGRGYTGELFF. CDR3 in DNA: TGTGCCAGCAGCCAAGATAACGGCAGGGGGTACACCGGGGAGCTGTTTTTT.

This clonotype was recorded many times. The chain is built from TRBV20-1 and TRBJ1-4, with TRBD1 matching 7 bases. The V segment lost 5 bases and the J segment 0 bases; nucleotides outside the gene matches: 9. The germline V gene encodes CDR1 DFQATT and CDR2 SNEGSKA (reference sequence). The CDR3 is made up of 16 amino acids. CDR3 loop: CSALDRVGATNEKLFF. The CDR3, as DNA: TGCAGTGCTCTTGACAGGGTCGGGGCAACTAATGAAAAACTGTTTTTT.

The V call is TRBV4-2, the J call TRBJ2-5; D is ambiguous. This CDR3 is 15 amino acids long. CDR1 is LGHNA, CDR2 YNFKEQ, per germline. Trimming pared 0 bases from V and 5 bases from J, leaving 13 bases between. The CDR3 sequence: CASSQDPLEGETQYF. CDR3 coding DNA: TGTGCCAGCAGCCAAGATCCGCTAGAAGGGGAGACCCAGTACTTC.

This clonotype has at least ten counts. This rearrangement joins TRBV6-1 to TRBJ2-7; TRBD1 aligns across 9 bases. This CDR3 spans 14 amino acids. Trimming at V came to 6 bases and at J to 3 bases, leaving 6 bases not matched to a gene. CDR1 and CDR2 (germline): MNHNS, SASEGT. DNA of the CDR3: TGTGCCAGCAGAATACAGGGGGCGGGCTACGAGCAGTACTTC. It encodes CASRIQGAGYEQYF.

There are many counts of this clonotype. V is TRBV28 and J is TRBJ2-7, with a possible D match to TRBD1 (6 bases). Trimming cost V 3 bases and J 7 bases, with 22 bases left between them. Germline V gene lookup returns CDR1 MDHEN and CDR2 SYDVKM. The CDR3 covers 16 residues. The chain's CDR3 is CASSLRPGQFLREQYF. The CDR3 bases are TGTGCCAGCAGTTTGCGACCGGGACAATTCCTACGGGAGCAGTACTTC.

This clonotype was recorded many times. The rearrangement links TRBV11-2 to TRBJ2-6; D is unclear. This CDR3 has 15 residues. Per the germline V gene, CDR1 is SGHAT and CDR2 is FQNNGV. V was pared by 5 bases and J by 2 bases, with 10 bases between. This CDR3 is CASSPSGAGANVLTF. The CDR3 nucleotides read TGTGCCAGCAGCCCCAGTGGGGCTGGGGCCAACGTCCTGACTTTC.